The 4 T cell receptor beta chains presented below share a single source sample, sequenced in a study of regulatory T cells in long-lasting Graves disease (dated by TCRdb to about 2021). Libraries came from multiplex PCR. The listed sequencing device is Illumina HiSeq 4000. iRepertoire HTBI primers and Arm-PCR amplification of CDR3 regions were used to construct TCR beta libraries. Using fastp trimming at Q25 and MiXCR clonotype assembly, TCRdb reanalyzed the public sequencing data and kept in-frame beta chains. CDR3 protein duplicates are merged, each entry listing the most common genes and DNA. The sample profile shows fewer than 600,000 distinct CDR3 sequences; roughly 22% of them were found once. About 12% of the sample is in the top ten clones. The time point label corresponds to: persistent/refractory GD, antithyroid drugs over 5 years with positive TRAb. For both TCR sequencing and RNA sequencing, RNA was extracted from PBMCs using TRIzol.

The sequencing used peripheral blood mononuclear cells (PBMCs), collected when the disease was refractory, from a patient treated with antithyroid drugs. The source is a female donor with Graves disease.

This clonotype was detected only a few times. The CDR3, as DNA: TGTGCCAGCAGCACGGGCTCCTACAATGAGCAGTTCTTC. It translates to CASSTGSYNEQFF. The chain uses TRBV27 and TRBJ2-1; D is ambiguous. Germline CDR1 MNHEY, CDR2 SMNVEV (reference sequence). The CDR3 consists of 13 residues. Trimming took 6 bases from V and 0 from J, leaving 6 bases between them.

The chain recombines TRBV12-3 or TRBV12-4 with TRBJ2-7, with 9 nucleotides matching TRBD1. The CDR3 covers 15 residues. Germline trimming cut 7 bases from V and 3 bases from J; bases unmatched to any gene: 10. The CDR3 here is CASTPRTGAYYEQYF. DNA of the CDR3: TGTGCCAGCACCCCCCGGACAGGGGCCTACTACGAGCAGTACTTC.

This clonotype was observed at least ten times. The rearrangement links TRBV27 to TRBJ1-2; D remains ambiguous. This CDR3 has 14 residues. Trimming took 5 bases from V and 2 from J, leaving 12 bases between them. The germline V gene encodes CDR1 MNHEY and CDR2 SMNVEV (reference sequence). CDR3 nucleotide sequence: TGTGCCAGCAGTCCTAGGACGCCCAACTATGGCTACACCTTC. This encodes CASSPRTPNYGYTF.

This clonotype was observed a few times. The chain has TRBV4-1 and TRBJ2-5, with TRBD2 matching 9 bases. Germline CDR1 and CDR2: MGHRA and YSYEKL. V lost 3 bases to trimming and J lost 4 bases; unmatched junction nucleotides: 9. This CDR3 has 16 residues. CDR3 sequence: CASSQKNLAGVETQYF. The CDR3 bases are TGCGCCAGCAGCCAGAAGAACTTAGCGGGAGTAGAGACCCAGTACTTC.